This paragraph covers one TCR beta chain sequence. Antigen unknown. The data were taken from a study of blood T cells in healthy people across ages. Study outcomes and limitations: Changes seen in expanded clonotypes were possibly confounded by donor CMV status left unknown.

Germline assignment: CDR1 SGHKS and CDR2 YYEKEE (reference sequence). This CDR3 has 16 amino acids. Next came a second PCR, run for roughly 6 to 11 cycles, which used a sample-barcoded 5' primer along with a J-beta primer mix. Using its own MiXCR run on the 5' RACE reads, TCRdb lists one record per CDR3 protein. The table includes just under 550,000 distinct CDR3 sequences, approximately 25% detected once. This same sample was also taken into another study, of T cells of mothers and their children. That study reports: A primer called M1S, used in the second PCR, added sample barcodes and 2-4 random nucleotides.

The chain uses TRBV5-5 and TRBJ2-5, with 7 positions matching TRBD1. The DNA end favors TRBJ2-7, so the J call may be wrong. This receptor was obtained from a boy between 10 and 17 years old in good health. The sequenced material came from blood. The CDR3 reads CASSIAAGTVSYEQYF. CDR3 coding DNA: TGTGCCAGCAGCATAGCAGCCGGGACAGTCAGCTACGAGCAGTACTTC.